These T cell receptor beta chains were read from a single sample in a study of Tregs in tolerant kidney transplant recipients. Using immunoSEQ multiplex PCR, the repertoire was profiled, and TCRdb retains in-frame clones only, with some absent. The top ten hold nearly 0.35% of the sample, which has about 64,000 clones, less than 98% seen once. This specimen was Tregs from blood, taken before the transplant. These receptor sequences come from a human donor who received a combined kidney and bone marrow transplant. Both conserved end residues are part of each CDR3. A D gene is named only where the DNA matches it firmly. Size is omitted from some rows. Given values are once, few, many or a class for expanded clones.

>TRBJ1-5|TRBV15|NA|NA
CATSRAPGTGRQPQHF
TGTGCCACCAGCAGAGCACCGGGAACAGGGCGCCAGCCCCAGCATTTT
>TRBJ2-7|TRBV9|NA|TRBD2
CASSVGLAGGPGEQYF
TGTGCCAGCAGCGTAGGGCTAGCGGGGGGGCCTGGGGAGCAGTACTTC
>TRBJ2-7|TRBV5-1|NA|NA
CASSSKTSNSYEQYF
TGCGCCAGCAGCTCCAAGACTAGTAACTCCTACGAGCAGTACTTC
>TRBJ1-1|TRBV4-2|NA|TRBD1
CASSQGHHRGNTEAFF
TGTGCCAGCAGCCAAGGCCACCACAGGGGAAACACTGAAGCTTTCTTT
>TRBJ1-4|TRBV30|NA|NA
CAWSGPNEKLFF
TGTGCCTGGAGTGGGCCGAATGAAAAACTGTTTTTT
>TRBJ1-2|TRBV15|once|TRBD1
CATSRAGQGWGYTF
TGTGCCACCAGCAGGGCGGGACAGGGCTGGGGCTACACCTTC
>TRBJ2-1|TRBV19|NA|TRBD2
CASARGVPHNEQFF
TGTGCCAGTGCTCGGGGGGTCCCGCACAATGAGCAGTTCTTC
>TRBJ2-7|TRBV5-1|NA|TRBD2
CASSLTSGDYEQYF
TGCGCCAGCAGCTTGACTAGCGGAGATTACGAGCAGTACTTC
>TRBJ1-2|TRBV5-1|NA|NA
CASSLGPGEYMSGYTF
TGCGCCAGCAGCCTGGGACCCGGGGAATATATGAGTGGCTACACCTTC
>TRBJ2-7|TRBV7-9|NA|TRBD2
CASSFGLASGYYEQYF
TGTGCCAGCAGTTTCGGACTAGCATCGGGTTACTACGAGCAGTACTTC
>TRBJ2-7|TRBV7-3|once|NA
CASSPPGSYEQYF
TGTGCCAGCAGCCCCCCGGGGAGCTACGAGCAGTACTTC
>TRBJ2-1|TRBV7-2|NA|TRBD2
CASSLNRASGGTYNEQFF
TGTGCCAGCAGCTTAAATCGGGCTAGCGGGGGAACTTACAATGAGCAGTTCTTC
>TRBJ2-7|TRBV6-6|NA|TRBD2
CASSTRGGPAYEQYF
TGTGCCAGCAGTACACGGGGGGGTCCGGCCTACGAGCAGTACTTC
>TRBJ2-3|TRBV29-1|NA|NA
CSVEGARGADTQYF
TGCAGCGTTGAAGGGGCCAGGGGCGCAGATACGCAGTATTTT
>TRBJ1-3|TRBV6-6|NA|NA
CASSYSALAGNTIYF
TGTGCCAGCAGTTACTCAGCGTTGGCTGGAAACACCATATATTTT
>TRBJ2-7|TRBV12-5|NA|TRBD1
CASGLTGVEQYF
TGTGCTAGTGGTCTTACAGGGGTCGAGCAGTACTTC
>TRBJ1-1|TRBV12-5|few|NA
CASGGMNTEAFF
TGTGCTAGTGGCGGGATGAACACTGAAGCTTTCTTT
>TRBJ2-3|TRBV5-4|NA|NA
CASSFPMDTQYF
TGTGCCAGCAGCTTCCCTATGGATACGCAGTATTTT
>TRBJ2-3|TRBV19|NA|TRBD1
CASSHRGPLSTDTQYF
TGTGCCAGTAGTCACAGGGGCCCCCTTAGCACAGATACGCAGTATTTT
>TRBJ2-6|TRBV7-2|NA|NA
CASSRVQGNVLTF
TGTGCCAGCAGCAGGGTGCAGGGGAACGTCCTGACTTTC
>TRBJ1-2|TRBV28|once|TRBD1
CASSPVGQGRGYTF
TGTGCCAGCAGTCCTGTGGGACAGGGTAGGGGCTACACCTTC
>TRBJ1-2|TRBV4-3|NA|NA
CASSQDLANYGYTF
TGCGCCAGCAGCCAAGATCTGGCAAACTATGGCTACACCTTC
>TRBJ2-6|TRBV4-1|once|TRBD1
CASSRDRAISGANVLTF
TGCGCCAGCAGCCGGGACAGGGCAATCTCTGGGGCCAACGTCCTGACTTTC
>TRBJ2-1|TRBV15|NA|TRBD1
CATSSGEGGFNEQFF
TGTGCCACCAGCAGTGGTGAAGGGGGCTTCAATGAGCAGTTCTTC
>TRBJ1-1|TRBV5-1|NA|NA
CASSTGQANTEAFF
TGCGCCAGCAGCACAGGGCAGGCGAACACTGAAGCTTTCTTT
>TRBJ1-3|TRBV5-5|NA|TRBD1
CASSVPTGVVAGNTIYF
TGTGCCAGCAGCGTGCCGACAGGGGTGGTAGCTGGAAACACCATATATTTT
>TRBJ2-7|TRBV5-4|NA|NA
CASSLNRGYEQYF
TGTGCCAGCAGCTTAAACCGGGGCTACGAGCAGTACTTC
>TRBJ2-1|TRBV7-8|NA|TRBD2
CASCYPGTSGYNEQFF
TGTGCCAGCTGCTACCCCGGGACTAGCGGATACAATGAGCAGTTCTTC
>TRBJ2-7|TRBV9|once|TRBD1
CASSPRTTGTEQYF
TGTGCCAGCAGCCCAAGGACGACAGGGACCGAGCAGTACTTC
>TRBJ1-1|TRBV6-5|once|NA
CASSRGRGKVEAFF
TGTGCCAGCAGTCGAGGAAGGGGTAAGGTTGAAGCTTTCTTT
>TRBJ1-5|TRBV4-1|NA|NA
CASSRGVNQPQHF
TGCGCCAGCTCACGGGGGGTTAATCAGCCCCAGCATTTT
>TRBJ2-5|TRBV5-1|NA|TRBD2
CASSPRELAGHQETQYF
TGCGCCAGCAGCCCCAGGGAACTAGCGGGCCACCAAGAGACCCAGTACTTC
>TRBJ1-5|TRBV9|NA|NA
CASSVDDSGNQPQHF
TGTGCCAGCAGCGTCGATGACAGCGGCAATCAGCCCCAGCATTTT
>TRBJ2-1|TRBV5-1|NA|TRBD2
CASSASGTYNEQFF
TGCGCCAGCAGCGCTAGCGGTACCTACAATGAGCAGTTCTTC